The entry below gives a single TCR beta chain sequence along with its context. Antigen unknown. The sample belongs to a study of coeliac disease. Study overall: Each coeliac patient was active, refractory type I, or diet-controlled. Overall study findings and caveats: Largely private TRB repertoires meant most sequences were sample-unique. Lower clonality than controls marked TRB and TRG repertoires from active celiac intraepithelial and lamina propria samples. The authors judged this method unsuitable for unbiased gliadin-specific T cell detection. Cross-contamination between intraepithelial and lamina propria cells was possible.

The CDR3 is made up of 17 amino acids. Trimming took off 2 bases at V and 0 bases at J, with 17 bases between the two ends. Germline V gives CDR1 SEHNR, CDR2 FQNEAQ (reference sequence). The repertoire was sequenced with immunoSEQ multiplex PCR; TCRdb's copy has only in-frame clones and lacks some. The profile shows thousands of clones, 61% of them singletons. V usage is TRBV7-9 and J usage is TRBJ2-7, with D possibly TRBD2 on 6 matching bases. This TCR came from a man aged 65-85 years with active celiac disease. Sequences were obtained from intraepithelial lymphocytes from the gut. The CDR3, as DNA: TGTGCCAGCAGCTTAACCGGCCGGGGGATCACCTCCTACGAGCAGTACTTC. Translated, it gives CASSLTGRGITSYEQYF.